The 6 T cell receptor beta chains reported below all come from one sample, sequenced in a study of T cell responses to AZD1222 COVID-19 vaccine. TCRdb's table, derived via immunoSEQ multiplex PCR, lists solely in-frame clones and lacks some. This repertoire shows fewer than 90,000 clones, about 90% found once; its top ten account for 11%. The material was peripheral blood, obtained 28 days after the second AZD1222 dose. These receptor sequences come from an adult who received the AZD1222 COVID-19 vaccine.

This clone was seen only once. The chain has TRBV5-1 and TRBJ1-1; the D is unclear. The CDR3 sequence is 15 residues long. Per germline, CDR1 SGHRS and CDR2 YFSETQ. Trimming removed 0 bases at V and 4 bases at J, with 13 bases between. The CDR3 bases are TGCGCCAGCAGCTTGGCCACAAATCATCCCACTGAAGCTTTCTTT. The encoded protein is CASSLATNHPTEAFF.

This chain joins TRBV19 and TRBJ1-5; D possibly corresponds to TRBD1 (6 bases). The CDR3 contains 16 residues. The germline V and J ends were trimmed by 5 bases and 2 bases, with 16 bases remaining between them. The germline V gene has CDR1 LNHDA and CDR2 SQIVND (reference sequence). DNA of the CDR3: TGTGCCAGTAGTCAGGAGGGGGTTTGGGGCAATCAGCCCCAGCATTTT. Translation: CASSQEGVWGNQPQHF.

This rearrangement joins TRBV18 to TRBJ2-2; D gene uncertain. The CDR3 covers 12 residues. In germline, CDR1 is KGHSH, CDR2 LQKENI. V was clipped by 3 bases and J by 4 bases, with 3 bases between them. The CDR3: CASSPVTGELFF. The CDR3 DNA is TGTGCCAGCTCACCGGTCACCGGGGAGCTGTTTTTT.

The gene calls are TRBV5-1 and TRBJ2-2; D remains unclear. V was cut by 1 base and J by 5 bases, with 9 bases left in between. Germline values: CDR1 SGHRS, CDR2 YFSETQ. CDR3 length: 14 residues. DNA for the CDR3: TGCGCCAGCAGCTTGAGGATAGAAACCGGGGAGCTGTTTTTT. Amino acid sequence: CASSLRIETGELFF.

The chain is built from TRBV7-2 and TRBJ2-1, with D maybe TRBD2 (7 bases). CDR1 and CDR2 from the germline V gene are SGHTA and FQGNSA. The CDR3 is 14 amino acids. Trimming left V 2 bases short and J 8 bases short, with 13 bases between. The CDR3 nucleotides read TGTGCCAGCAGCTTAAGGCGGGGGCCGGATGAGCAGTTCTTC. The encoded protein is CASSLRRGPDEQFF.

The V call is TRBV7-3, the J call TRBJ2-1; 9 positions agree with TRBD1. Per germline, CDR1 SGHTA and CDR2 FQGTGA. The CDR3 covers 17 residues. With V trimmed by 1 base and J by 2 bases, 6 bases remained unmatched. The CDR3 DNA sequence: TGTGCCAGCAGCTTAAAGGCCGGGACAGGGCCCTACAATGAGCAGTTCTTC. Translated: CASSLKAGTGPYNEQFF.